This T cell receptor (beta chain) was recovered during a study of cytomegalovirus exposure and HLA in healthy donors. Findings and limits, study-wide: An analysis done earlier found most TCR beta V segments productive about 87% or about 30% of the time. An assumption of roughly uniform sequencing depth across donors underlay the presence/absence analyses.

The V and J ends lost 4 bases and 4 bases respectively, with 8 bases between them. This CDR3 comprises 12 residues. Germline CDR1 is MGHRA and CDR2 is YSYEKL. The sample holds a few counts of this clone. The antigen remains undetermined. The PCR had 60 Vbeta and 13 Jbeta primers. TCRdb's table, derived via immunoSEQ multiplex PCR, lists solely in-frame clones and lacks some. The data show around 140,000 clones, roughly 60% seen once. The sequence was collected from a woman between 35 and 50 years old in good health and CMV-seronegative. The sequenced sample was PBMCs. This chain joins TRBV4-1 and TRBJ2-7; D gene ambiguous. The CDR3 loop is CASSRDPYEQYF. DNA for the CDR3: TGCGCCAGCAGCCGAGACCCGTACGAGCAGTACTTC.